Listed below are T cell receptor beta chains from one sample, sequenced in a study of blood T cell repertoires in COVID-19. Sequenced by immunoSEQ multiplex PCR; TCRdb stores in-frame clones only, minus some. Of 300,000 to 400,000 clones detected, roughly 90% appear once; the ten largest clones hold roughly 2.9%. The source material was peripheral blood. These receptors were taken from a woman aged 30 to 39 with COVID-19, enrolled during active disease. The CDR3 runs from the conserved cysteine through the conserved F or W.

CDR3aa: CASSQQVTYEQYF
v_gene: TRBV3-1/TRBV3-2
j_gene: TRBJ2-7

CDR3aa: CASSHSISGDGYTF
v_gene: TRBV23-1
j_gene: TRBJ1-2

CDR3aa: CASSEDRRTGELFF
v_gene: TRBV2
j_gene: TRBJ2-2

CDR3aa: CASSPRGSANEKLFF
v_gene: TRBV6-5
j_gene: TRBJ1-4

CDR3aa: CASSLGRAGNTIYF
v_gene: TRBV27
j_gene: TRBJ1-3

CDR3aa: CASSVDGQGWSEQYF
v_gene: TRBV9
j_gene: TRBJ2-7

CDR3aa: CATSDLSGGTQYF
v_gene: TRBV24-1
j_gene: TRBJ2-3

CDR3aa: CASSLPGSSYEQYF
v_gene: TRBV28
j_gene: TRBJ2-7

CDR3aa: CASSQEQGAGYGYTF
v_gene: TRBV4-2
j_gene: TRBJ1-2

CDR3aa: CASSSIRDRGGYTF
v_gene: TRBV28
j_gene: TRBJ1-2

CDR3aa: CASSLLTWSDSYNEQFF
v_gene: TRBV27
j_gene: TRBJ2-1

CDR3aa: CASYDTEAFF
v_gene: TRBV2
j_gene: TRBJ1-1

CDR3aa: CASSAPVGTSIYNEQFF
v_gene: TRBV9
j_gene: TRBJ2-1

CDR3aa: CASSVEDRVSYEQYF
v_gene: TRBV9
j_gene: TRBJ2-7

CDR3aa: CASSLGGGEMRNEQFF
v_gene: TRBV11-3
j_gene: TRBJ2-1

CDR3aa: CASSQGRGQETQYF
v_gene: TRBV3-1/TRBV3-2
j_gene: TRBJ2-5

CDR3aa: CASSPQRTLTDTQYF
v_gene: TRBV5-4
j_gene: TRBJ2-3

CDR3aa: CASKPHRDRSTDTQYF
v_gene: TRBV3-1/TRBV3-2
j_gene: TRBJ2-3

CDR3aa: CASREYGLAGVVYEQYF
v_gene: TRBV27
j_gene: TRBJ2-7

CDR3aa: CASSFGGTPYNEQFF
v_gene: TRBV11-2
j_gene: TRBJ2-1

CDR3aa: CSAARNTEAFF
v_gene: TRBV20-1
j_gene: TRBJ1-1

CDR3aa: CASSWSDGDNPKYF
v_gene: TRBV5-1
j_gene: TRBJ2-3

CDR3aa: CASSFGRGLNTEAFF
v_gene: TRBV2
j_gene: TRBJ1-1

CDR3aa: CASSEGLAGSNTQYF
v_gene: TRBV9
j_gene: TRBJ2-3

CDR3aa: CASSLTRFETQYF
v_gene: TRBV11-2
j_gene: TRBJ2-5

CDR3aa: CSVSRQGAAARGTEAFF
v_gene: TRBV29-1
j_gene: TRBJ1-1

CDR3aa: CSVEVPSGRYNEQFF
v_gene: TRBV29-1
j_gene: TRBJ2-1

CDR3aa: CASSDSTHRGYTF
v_gene: TRBV2
j_gene: TRBJ1-2

CDR3aa: CASSVQGVQETQYF
v_gene: TRBV5-1
j_gene: TRBJ2-5

CDR3aa: CASSYARQGRGYEQYF
v_gene: TRBV6-5
j_gene: TRBJ2-7

CDR3aa: CASSEALDFHEQFF
v_gene: TRBV28
j_gene: TRBJ2-1

CDR3aa: CAWSVAAEAFF
v_gene: TRBV30
j_gene: TRBJ1-1

CDR3aa: CASSPGISGNTIYF
v_gene: TRBV6-2/TRBV6-3
j_gene: TRBJ1-3

CDR3aa: CASSRQGPSANTEAFF
v_gene: TRBV7-9
j_gene: TRBJ1-1

CDR3aa: CASNPGGGSYGYTF
v_gene: TRBV2
j_gene: TRBJ1-2

CDR3aa: CASSVATRDNEQFF
v_gene: TRBV9
j_gene: TRBJ2-1

CDR3aa: CASSLAAGAVEQYF
v_gene: TRBV5-1
j_gene: TRBJ2-7

CDR3aa: CASSLMTGGQFF
v_gene: TRBV27
j_gene: TRBJ2-1

CDR3aa: CASSPMRAETNYGYTF
v_gene: TRBV5-6
j_gene: TRBJ1-2

CDR3aa: CASSLRTGGPTDTQYF
v_gene: TRBV7-2
j_gene: TRBJ2-3

CDR3aa: CASSYQGSTSPLHF
v_gene: TRBV6-5
j_gene: TRBJ1-6

CDR3aa: CASSEPLGGVDYEQYF
v_gene: TRBV2
j_gene: TRBJ2-7

CDR3aa: CASSGGTGAYGELFF
v_gene: TRBV25-1
j_gene: TRBJ2-2

CDR3aa: CASSQLTRNTEAFF
v_gene: TRBV4-1
j_gene: TRBJ1-1

CDR3aa: CASSEEAGGWETQYF
v_gene: TRBV25-1
j_gene: TRBJ2-5

CDR3aa: CASSLGGRTEAFF
v_gene: TRBV6-5
j_gene: TRBJ1-1

CDR3aa: CASSGDRGVLYTF
v_gene: TRBV5-1
j_gene: TRBJ1-2

CDR3aa: CAWSVRGTGASYEQYF
v_gene: TRBV30
j_gene: TRBJ2-7

CDR3aa: CASSGTGQGTDTQYF
v_gene: TRBV7-9
j_gene: TRBJ2-3

CDR3aa: CASRVEAGAFGELFF
v_gene: TRBV2
j_gene: TRBJ2-2

CDR3aa: CASSPGLAGGETQYF
v_gene: TRBV5-1
j_gene: TRBJ2-5

CDR3aa: CASSGPSQETQYF
v_gene: TRBV18
j_gene: TRBJ2-5

CDR3aa: CASSLGGRDSPLHF
v_gene: TRBV7-8
j_gene: TRBJ1-6

CDR3aa: CASSFDNWSSGLSYEQYF
v_gene: TRBV28
j_gene: TRBJ2-7